This T cell receptor beta chain emerged from a study of lymphopenia after photon versus proton radiotherapy. Study results and limitations: Larger post-nadir TCR diversity loss correlated inversely with survival in deceased patients. Proton therapy kept repertoires fairly stable, unlike photons, which gained effector/memory cells. Post-nadir diversity loss with photons came from oligoclonal expansion, particularly CD8+ Temra cells. Only patients who died were analyzed for survival; proton advantage is unproven.

This clone was observed at least ten times. Its antigen remains unknown. Repertoires were generated with immunoSEQ multiplex PCR, while TCRdb's copy carries only in-frame clones and drops some. Counted here are some 27,000 clones, about four fifths occurring once; the ten biggest clones make up approximately 31%. V lost 5 bases, J lost 8 bases, and 13 bases lay in between. The germline gives CDR1 SGHTA, CDR2 FQGTGA. This CDR3 spans 13 amino acids. The source material was peripheral blood, sampled from a patient treated with photon-based radiotherapy. This sequence originates from a man aged 50 or older with gastric cancer. The chain combines TRBV7-3 with TRBJ2-1, with D perhaps TRBD2 (7 bases). The CDR3 loop reads CASSPSGGYEQFF. Here the CDR3 DNA reads TGTGCCAGCAGCCCTTCGGGGGGCTATGAGCAGTTCTTC.